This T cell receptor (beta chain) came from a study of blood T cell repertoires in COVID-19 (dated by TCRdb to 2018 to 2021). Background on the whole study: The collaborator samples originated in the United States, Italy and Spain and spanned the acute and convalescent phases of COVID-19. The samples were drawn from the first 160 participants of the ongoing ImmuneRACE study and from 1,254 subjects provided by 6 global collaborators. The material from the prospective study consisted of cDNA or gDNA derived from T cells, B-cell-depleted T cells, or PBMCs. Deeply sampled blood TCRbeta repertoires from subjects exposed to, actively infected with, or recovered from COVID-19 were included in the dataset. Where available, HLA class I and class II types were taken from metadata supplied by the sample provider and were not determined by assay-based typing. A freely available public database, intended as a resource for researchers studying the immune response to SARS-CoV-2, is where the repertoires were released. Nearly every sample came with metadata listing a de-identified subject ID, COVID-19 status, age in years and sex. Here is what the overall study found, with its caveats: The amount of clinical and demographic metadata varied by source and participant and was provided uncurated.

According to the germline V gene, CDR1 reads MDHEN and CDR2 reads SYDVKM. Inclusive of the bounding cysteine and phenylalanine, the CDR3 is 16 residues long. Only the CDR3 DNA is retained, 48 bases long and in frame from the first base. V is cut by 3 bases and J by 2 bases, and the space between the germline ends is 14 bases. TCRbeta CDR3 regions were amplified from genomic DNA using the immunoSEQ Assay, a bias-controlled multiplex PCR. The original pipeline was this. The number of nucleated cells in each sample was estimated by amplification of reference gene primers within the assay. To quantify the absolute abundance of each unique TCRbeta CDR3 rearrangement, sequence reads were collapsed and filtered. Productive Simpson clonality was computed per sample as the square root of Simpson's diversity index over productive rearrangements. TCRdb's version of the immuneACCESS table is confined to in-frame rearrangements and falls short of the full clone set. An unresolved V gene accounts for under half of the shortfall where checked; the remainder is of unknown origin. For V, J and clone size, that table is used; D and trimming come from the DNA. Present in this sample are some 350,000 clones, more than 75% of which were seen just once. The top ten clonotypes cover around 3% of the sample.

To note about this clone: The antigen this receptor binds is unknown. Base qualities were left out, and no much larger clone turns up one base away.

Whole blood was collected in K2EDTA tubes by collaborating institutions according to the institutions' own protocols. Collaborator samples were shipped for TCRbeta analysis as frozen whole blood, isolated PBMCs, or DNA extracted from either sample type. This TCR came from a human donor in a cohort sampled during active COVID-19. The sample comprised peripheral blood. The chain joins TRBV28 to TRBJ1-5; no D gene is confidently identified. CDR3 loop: CASSLVSGIGNQPQHF. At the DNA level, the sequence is TGTGCCAGCAGTTTGGTTTCGGGAATAGGCAATCAGCCCCAGCATTTT.